Following are 20 T cell receptor beta chains from one sample sequenced in a study of cytomegalovirus exposure and HLA in healthy donors. The PCR employed 60 Vbeta primers together with 13 Jbeta primers. TCRdb's copy holds only in-frame clones and misses some; the assay was immunoSEQ multiplex PCR. The sample has under 200,000 clones, around 80% seen once; the top ten hold about 0.5%. The specimen sequenced was PBMCs. These receptors were taken from a woman in her forties or fifties in good health and CMV-seronegative.

The rearrangement links TRBV11-1 to TRBJ2-7; TRBD1 aligns across 9 bases. The V gene end was trimmed by 1 base and the J gene end by 4 bases; junction bases not matched to a gene: 5. The germline V gene encodes CDR1 SGHAT and CDR2 FQDESV (reference sequence). This CDR3 spans 15 amino acids. The CDR3 here is CASSLEAGQGYEQYF. CDR3 sequence (DNA): TGTGCCAGCAGCTTAGAGGCGGGACAGGGTTACGAGCAGTACTTC.

J is TRBJ2-7 and V is TRBV13; tentative D call: TRBD1 (5 bases). The V end was cut by 1 base, the J end by 3 bases, with 16 bases between. The germline CDR1 and CDR2 sequences are PRHDT and FYEKMQ (reference sequence). The CDR3 consists of 16 residues. The CDR3: CASSLEAGQYDYEQYF. As DNA, the CDR3 is TGTGCCAGCAGCTTAGAAGCAGGGCAGTACGACTACGAGCAGTACTTC.

The chain couples TRBV5-1 to TRBJ2-3, with 8 nucleotides matching TRBD2. Per the germline V gene, CDR1 is SGHRS and CDR2 is YFSETQ. This CDR3 spans 14 amino acids. Germline trimming cut 3 bases from V and 4 bases from J; bases unmatched to any gene: 4. Written as DNA, the CDR3 is TGCGCCAGCAGCTCTGTAGCGGGACCAGATACGCAGTATTTT. This encodes CASSSVAGPDTQYF.

In this sample, this clone turned up a few times. This sample includes further DNA sequences coding for the same CDR3. J is TRBJ2-5 and V is TRBV5-4; TRBD2 matches at 9 bases. V was clipped by 4 bases and J by 2 bases; unmatched bases: 3. The germline CDR1 and CDR2 sequences are SGHNT and YYREEE (reference sequence). The CDR3 covers 14 residues. In DNA form, the CDR3 reads TGTGCCAGCAGCCTAGCGGGGTCTCAAGAGACCCAGTACTTC. Translated: CASSLAGSQETQYF.

This clone was seen a single time. At one end the junction does not follow the germline gene, possibly because of a read error. This CDR3 is also generated by other DNA sequences in the sample. The rearrangement joins TRBV6-4 to TRBJ2-1; D is perhaps TRBD2 (6 bases). Germline CDR1 reads MRHNA; CDR2 reads SNTAGT. The CDR3 contains 13 residues. In DNA form, the CDR3 reads TGCGCCAGCAGTGGAGGGGCGGGATATGAGCAGTTCTTC. Protein product: CASSGGAGYEQFF.

The sample holds a few counts of this clone. The gene calls are TRBV7-9 and TRBJ1-1; 8 bases map to TRBD1. The germline V gene has CDR1 SEHNR and CDR2 FQNEAQ (reference sequence). Trimming at V came to 6 bases and at J to 4 bases, leaving 13 bases not matched to a gene. There are 16 residues in the CDR3. This chain's CDR3 is CASSYHPGGAGTEAFF. The DNA of the CDR3 is TGTGCCAGCAGTTACCATCCAGGGGGCGCAGGCACTGAAGCTTTCTTT.

J is TRBJ2-3 and V is TRBV4-1; 12 positions match TRBD2. The CDR3 covers 18 residues. The germline V gene has CDR1 MGHRA and CDR2 YSYEKL. Trimming cost V 3 bases and J 4 bases; bases outside gene matches: 11. CDR3 nucleotide sequence: TGCGCCAGCAGCCAGCCCCGTACCGGGACTAGCGGGCCAGATACGCAGTATTTT. Translation: CASSQPRTGTSGPDTQYF.

J is TRBJ1-1 and V is TRBV7-9; 11 nucleotides align to TRBD1. Germline lookup yields CDR1 SEHNR and CDR2 FQNEAQ (reference sequence). CDR3 length equals 18 residues. The V segment lost 5 bases and the J segment 6 bases; nucleotides outside the gene matches: 17. The CDR3 nucleotides are TGTGCCAGCAGCCCCTCTTGGACAGGGGGCGAAAGGGAACCTGAAGCTTTCTTT. Translation: CASSPSWTGGEREPEAFF.

The chain combines TRBV2 with TRBJ1-5, with TRBD1 identical over 12 bases. The CDR3 is 14 amino acids. Germline V gives CDR1 SNHLY, CDR2 FYNNEI. J gave up 5 bases and V 7 bases, and 3 bases lay outside the gene matches. The CDR3 spells CASMGQGADQPQHF. The CDR3 nucleotides are TGTGCCAGCATGGGACAGGGGGCTGATCAGCCCCAGCATTTT.

This clone has a handful of counts. J is TRBJ2-7 and V is TRBV7-3; 10 positions match TRBD2. The CDR3 covers 14 residues. The junction had 3 bases not matched to a gene; V was cut back by 2 bases and J by 5 bases. Germline V gives CDR1 SGHTA, CDR2 FQGTGA. The DNA of the CDR3 is TGTGCCAGCAGCTTACTAGCGGGAGCTAACGAGCAGTACTTC. Protein sequence: CASSLLAGANEQYF. The whole variable domain, filled in from reference TRBV7-3 and TRBJ2-7, reads GAGVSQTPSNKVTEKGKYVELRCDPISGHTALYWYRQSLGQGPEFLIYFQGTGAADDSGLPNDRFFAVRPEGSVSTLKIQRTERGDSAVYLCASSLLAGANEQYFGPGTRLTVT.

This chain joins TRBV7-6 and TRBJ1-5; 8 bases map to TRBD1. Trimming cost V 4 bases and J 7 bases; bases outside gene matches: 6. The length of the CDR3 is 14 residues. Germline V CDR1 and CDR2: SGHVS, FNYEAQ. The CDR3 DNA sequence: TGTGCCAGCAGCTCGGACAGGGAAGGGCAGCCCCAGCATTTT. Amino acid sequence: CASSSDREGQPQHF.

This clone was recorded only once. The rearrangement links TRBV19 to TRBJ1-5; weak D call: TRBD1 (6 bases). CDR1 is LNHDA and CDR2 is SQIVND in the germline V gene (reference sequence). Trimming removed 5 bases from V and 0 bases from J, with 17 bases in between. The CDR3 loop spans 17 amino acids. CDR3 in DNA: TGTGCCAGTAGTTTCTTGGACAGAGGCTATAGCAATCAGCCCCAGCATTTT. Protein product: CASSFLDRGYSNQPQHF.

The V gene is TRBV27, the J gene TRBJ1-1, with 7 bases matching TRBD1. CDR1 and CDR2 (germline): MNHEY, SMNVEV (reference sequence). V shed 6 bases, J shed 1 base, and the junction held 5 bases outside the gene matches. This CDR3 comprises 14 residues. The chain's CDR3 is CASRLTGRNTEAFF. The CDR3 coding sequence is TGTGCCAGCAGGTTGACAGGGAGGAACACTGAAGCTTTCTTT.

The V gene is TRBV19, the J gene TRBJ2-1; 15 bases are a match to TRBD2. CDR3 length: 17 residues. J lost 6 bases, V lost 4 bases, and 7 bases had no gene match. Germline assignment: CDR1 LNHDA and CDR2 SQIVND (reference sequence). The CDR3 DNA reads as TGTGCCAGTAGTACTACGGGACTAGCGGGGGGATCCAATGAGCAGTTCTTC. It encodes CASSTTGLAGGSNEQFF.

The sample holds a few counts of this clone. In the same sample, other DNA sequences code for this CDR3. V is TRBV27 and J is TRBJ1-2, with D possibly matching TRBD1 (6 bases). CDR3 length: 13 amino acids. V was trimmed by 3 bases and J by 5 bases, leaving 10 bases between them. CDR1 and CDR2 (germline): MNHEY, SMNVEV (reference sequence). The CDR3 DNA sequence: TGTGCCAGCAGTTTGACAGGCATTTATGGCTACACCTTC. Its translation: CASSLTGIYGYTF.

The V and J genes are TRBV7-9 and TRBJ2-7; weak D call: TRBD1 (5 bases). The CDR3 has 19 residues. Germline loops: CDR1 SEHNR, CDR2 FQNEAQ (reference sequence). The V end lost 1 base, the J end lost 3 bases, and 25 bases lay between the germline ends. The CDR3 loop is CASSLVNFGQGIDFYEQYF. The CDR3 DNA reads as TGTGCCAGCAGCTTAGTTAATTTCGGGCAGGGCATAGATTTCTACGAGCAGTACTTC.

The genes are TRBV11-3 and TRBJ2-1; 8 nucleotides line up with TRBD2. The CDR3 has 15 residues. Trimming cost V 5 bases and J 7 bases; bases outside gene matches: 10. Germline V gene lookup returns CDR1 SGHNT and CDR2 YENEEA. CDR3 DNA: TGTGCCAGCAGCCCCAACGGGAGGGCCGGGAATGAGCAGTTCTTC. This translates into CASSPNGRAGNEQFF.

V is TRBV5-4 and J is TRBJ2-5, with D tentatively TRBD2 (6 bases). With the DNA end fitting TRBJ2-7 better, the J assignment may be wrong. Germline V gene sequence: CDR1 SGHNT, CDR2 YYREEE (reference sequence). The CDR3 has 14 amino acids. CDR3 in DNA: TGTGCCAGCAGTAGGGGCGGGGTAACCAACGAGCAGTACTTC. Its protein is CASSRGGVTNEQYF.

This rearrangement joins TRBV7-2 to TRBJ2-3; TRBD2 matches 10 bases. The junction had 13 bases not matched to a gene; V was cut back by 7 bases and J by 0 bases. This CDR3 is built from 18 residues. Germline CDR1 and CDR2: SGHTA and FQGNSA. The CDR3 bases are TGTGCCAGCACCGGTAGCGGGAGGTCTCCCGGTAGCACAGATACGCAGTATTTT. Its translation is CASTGSGRSPGSTDTQYF.

The chain links TRBV19 to TRBJ2-7; perhaps TRBD2 as D (6 bases). Looked up from germline, CDR1 is LNHDA and CDR2 is SQIVND (reference sequence). This CDR3 has 15 amino acids. The germline V and J ends were trimmed by 6 bases and 2 bases, with 17 bases remaining between them. The CDR3 nucleotides are TGTGCCAGTAGCCAGTGGGGCGCGGGGACCTACGAGCAGTACTTC. Encoded protein: CASSQWGAGTYEQYF.